The 10 T cell receptor beta chains presented below share a single source sample, sequenced in a study of blood T cell repertoires in COVID-19. Data came from immunoSEQ multiplex PCR; TCRdb stores just in-frame clones and leaves some out. Of over 150,000 clones listed, 89% were seen once; the top ten hold about 1.9%. The sample was peripheral blood. These receptors all come from a man aged 18 to 30 who had recovered from COVID-19.

J is TRBJ2-2 and V is TRBV9, with TRBD2 identical over 7 bases. Trimming removed 0 bases from V and 8 bases from J; junction bases left unmatched: 10. Per germline, CDR1 SGDLS and CDR2 YYNGEE. This CDR3 region has 16 residues. The CDR3 spells CASSVAGGPFEGELFF. The CDR3 nucleotides are TGTGCCAGCAGCGTAGCGGGAGGCCCCTTTGAAGGGGAGCTGTTTTTT.

V is TRBV7-9 and J is TRBJ2-1; tentative D call: TRBD1 (6 bases). The CDR3 length is 15 residues. Germline V lookup: CDR1 SEHNR, CDR2 FQNEAQ (reference sequence). Trimming took 5 bases from V and 3 from J, leaving 14 bases between them. CDR3 residues: CASSRGDIYYNEQFF. The CDR3 coding sequence is TGTGCCAGCAGCCGAGGGGACATATACTACAATGAGCAGTTCTTC.

The gene calls are TRBV2 and TRBJ2-7; a weak D match, TRBD1 (5 bases). Germline V gene sequence: CDR1 SNHLY, CDR2 FYNNEI. The CDR3 is made up of 18 amino acids. The germline V and J ends were trimmed by 8 bases and 2 bases, with 28 bases remaining between them. This chain's CDR3 is CASCPAGPGNVNTYEQYF. The DNA of the CDR3 is TGTGCCAGCTGCCCAGCCGGCCCAGGGAATGTGAACACCTACGAGCAGTACTTC.

The rearrangement links TRBV7-9 to TRBJ2-7; TRBD2 agrees at 12 bases. Germline-derived CDR1 and CDR2 are SEHNR and FQNEAQ (reference sequence). The CDR3 loop spans 14 amino acids. V lost 5 bases and J lost 5; bases outside the gene matches: 4. DNA for the CDR3: TGTGCCAGCAGCCCTAGCGGGAGGGTCAACGAGCAGTACTTC. Translated: CASSPSGRVNEQYF.

The rearrangement uses TRBV10-3 and TRBJ1-5; tentative D call: TRBD1 (6 bases). The CDR3 consists of 12 residues. V lost 10 bases and J 2 bases, leaving 9 bases between the germline ends. CDR1 is ENHRY, CDR2 SYGVKD, per germline. DNA for the CDR3: TGTGCCACCCGACAGGGCAATCAGCCCCAGCATTTT. It yields the protein CATRQGNQPQHF.

The chain is built from TRBV15 and TRBJ2-7; the D gene is possibly TRBD2 (5 bases). V lost 4 bases and J lost 7, with 14 bases in between. This CDR3 comprises 13 residues. Germline assignment: CDR1 LNHNV and CDR2 YYDKDF (reference sequence). The CDR3 nucleotides are TGTGCCACCAGCAAGACATCCACGGGAGAGCAGTACTTC. Translation gives CATSKTSTGEQYF.

The chain employs TRBV4-3 and TRBJ2-7; D possibly corresponds to TRBD1 (6 bases). The CDR3 has 15 residues. Germline CDR1 reads LGHNA; CDR2 reads YSLEER. Trimming took off 0 bases at V and 2 bases at J, with 11 bases between the two ends. The DNA for the CDR3 is TGCGCCAGCAGCCAAGAAGAAGGGGGTCCCTACGAGCAGTACTTC. Its translation: CASSQEEGGPYEQYF.

The V call is TRBV24-1, the J call TRBJ2-1; D is undetermined. V was cut by 3 bases and J by 4 bases, with 9 bases left in between. The length of the CDR3 is 14 residues. The V gene's germline CDR1 is KGHDR and CDR2 SFDVKD. This CDR3 is CATSDTEEYNEQFF. The CDR3 DNA reads as TGTGCCACCAGTGATACTGAGGAATACAATGAGCAGTTCTTC.

This clone has only one observation. V is TRBV4-1 and J is TRBJ2-7; D might be TRBD1 (5 bases). The CDR3 has 13 amino acids. Germline V gene data show CDR1 as MGHRA and CDR2 as YSYEKL. With 0 bases removed from V and 7 bases from J, the gap between germline ends came to 10 bases. CDR3 protein: CASSQDRAWEQYF. The CDR3 DNA sequence: TGCGCCAGCAGCCAAGACAGGGCTTGGGAGCAGTACTTC.

The chain employs TRBV25-1 and TRBJ2-5; D might be TRBD1 (6 bases). Germline V lookup: CDR1 MGHDK, CDR2 SYGVNS. CDR3 size: 14 residues. V lost 3 bases, J lost 5 bases, and 13 bases lay in between. DNA for the CDR3: TGTGCCAGCAGTGACACAGGGCTGAGGGAGACCCAGTACTTC. Its protein product is CASSDTGLRETQYF.